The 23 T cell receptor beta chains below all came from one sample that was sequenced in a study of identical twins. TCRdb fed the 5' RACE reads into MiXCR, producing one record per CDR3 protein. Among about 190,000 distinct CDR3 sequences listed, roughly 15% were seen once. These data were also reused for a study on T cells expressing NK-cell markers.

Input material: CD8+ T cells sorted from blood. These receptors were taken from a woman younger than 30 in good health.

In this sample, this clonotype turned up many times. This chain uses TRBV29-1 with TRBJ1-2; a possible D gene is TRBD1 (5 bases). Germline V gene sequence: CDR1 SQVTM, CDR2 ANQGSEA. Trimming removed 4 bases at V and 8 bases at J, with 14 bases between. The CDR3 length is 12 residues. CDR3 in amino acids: CSVVFAGGGYTF. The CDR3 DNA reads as TGCAGCGTTGTGTTTGCGGGGGGAGGCTACACCTTC.

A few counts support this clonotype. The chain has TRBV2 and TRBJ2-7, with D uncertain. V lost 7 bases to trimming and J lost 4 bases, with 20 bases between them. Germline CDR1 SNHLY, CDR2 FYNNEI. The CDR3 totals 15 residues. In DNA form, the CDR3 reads TGTGCCAGCAACGGCCTATCAGGAGCTCTATACGAGCAGTACTTC. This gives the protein CASNGLSGALYEQYF.

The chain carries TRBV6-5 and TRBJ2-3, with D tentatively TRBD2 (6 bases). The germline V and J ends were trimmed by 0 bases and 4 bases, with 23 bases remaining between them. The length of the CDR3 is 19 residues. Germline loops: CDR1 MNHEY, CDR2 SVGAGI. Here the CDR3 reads CASSYSIWVQAGLSDTQYF. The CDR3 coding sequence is TGTGCCAGCAGTTACTCGATCTGGGTTCAGGCGGGGTTGTCAGATACGCAGTATTTT.

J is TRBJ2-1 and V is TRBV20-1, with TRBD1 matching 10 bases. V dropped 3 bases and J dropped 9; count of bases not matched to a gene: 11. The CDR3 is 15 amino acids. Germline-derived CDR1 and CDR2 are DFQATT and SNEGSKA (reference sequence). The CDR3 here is CSASAPGQGTPEQFF. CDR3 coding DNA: TGCAGTGCTAGTGCACCGGGACAGGGGACCCCTGAGCAGTTCTTC.

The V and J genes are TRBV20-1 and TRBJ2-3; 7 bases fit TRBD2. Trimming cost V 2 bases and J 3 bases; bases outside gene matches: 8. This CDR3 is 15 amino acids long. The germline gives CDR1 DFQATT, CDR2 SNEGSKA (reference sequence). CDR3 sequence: CSARPRDYATDTQYF. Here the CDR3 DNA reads TGCAGTGCTAGACCCCGGGACTACGCAACAGATACGCAGTATTTT.

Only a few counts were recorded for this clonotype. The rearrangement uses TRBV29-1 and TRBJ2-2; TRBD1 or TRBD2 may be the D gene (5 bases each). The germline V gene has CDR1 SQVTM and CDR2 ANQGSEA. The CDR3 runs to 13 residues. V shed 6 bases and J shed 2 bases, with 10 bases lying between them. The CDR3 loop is CSVTGTNTGELFF. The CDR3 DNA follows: TGCAGCGTAACCGGGACCAACACCGGGGAGCTGTTTTTT.

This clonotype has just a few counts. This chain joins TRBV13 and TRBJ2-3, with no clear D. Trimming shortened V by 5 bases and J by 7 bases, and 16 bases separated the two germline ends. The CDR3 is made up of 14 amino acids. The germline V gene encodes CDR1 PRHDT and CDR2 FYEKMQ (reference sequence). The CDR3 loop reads CASSPEDPPYTQYF. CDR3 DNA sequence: TGTGCCAGCAGCCCAGAGGACCCGCCATATACGCAGTATTTT.

The CDR3 DNA is TGTGCCAGCAGTTTAGGGGACAGGGGAAACACTGAAGCTTTCTTT. It yields the protein CASSLGDRGNTEAFF. The rearrangement uses TRBV27 and TRBJ1-1; 10 nucleotides match TRBD1. The germline CDR1 and CDR2 sequences are MNHEY and SMNVEV (reference sequence). Trimming took 2 bases from V and 2 from J; bases not matched to a gene: 2. The CDR3 length is 15 residues.

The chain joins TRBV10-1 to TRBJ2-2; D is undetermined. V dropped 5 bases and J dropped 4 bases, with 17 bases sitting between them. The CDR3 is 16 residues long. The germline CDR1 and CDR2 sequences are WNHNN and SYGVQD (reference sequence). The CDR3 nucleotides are TGCGCCAGCAGTAGATCTCGTGGGCTTGGCACCGGGGAGCTGTTTTTT. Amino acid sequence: CASSRSRGLGTGELFF.

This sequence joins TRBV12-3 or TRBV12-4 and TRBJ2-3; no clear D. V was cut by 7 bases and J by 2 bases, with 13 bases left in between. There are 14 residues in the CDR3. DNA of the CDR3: TGTGCCAGCAACTTTGGCGGATACACAGATACGCAGTATTTT. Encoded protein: CASNFGGYTDTQYF.

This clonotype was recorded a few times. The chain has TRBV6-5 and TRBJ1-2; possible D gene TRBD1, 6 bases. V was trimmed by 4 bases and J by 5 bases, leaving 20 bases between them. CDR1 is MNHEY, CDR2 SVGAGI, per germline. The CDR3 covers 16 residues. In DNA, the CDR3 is TGTGCCAGCAGTTTTACACTGCCTCAGGGGTTTTATGGCTACACCTTC. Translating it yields CASSFTLPQGFYGYTF.

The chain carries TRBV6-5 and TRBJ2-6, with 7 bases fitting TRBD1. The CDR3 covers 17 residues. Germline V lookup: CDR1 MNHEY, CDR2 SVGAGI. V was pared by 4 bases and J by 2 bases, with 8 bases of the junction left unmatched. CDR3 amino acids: CASSSWVTGAGANVLTF. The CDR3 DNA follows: TGTGCCAGCAGTTCATGGGTAACAGGGGCTGGGGCCAACGTCCTGACTTTC.

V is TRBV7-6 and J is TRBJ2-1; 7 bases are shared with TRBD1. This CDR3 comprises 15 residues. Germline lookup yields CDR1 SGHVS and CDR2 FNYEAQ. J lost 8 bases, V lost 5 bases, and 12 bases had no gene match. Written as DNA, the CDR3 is TGTGCCAGCAGCCTACAGGGGTTTTCTCCCCATGAGCAGTTCTTC. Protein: CASSLQGFSPHEQFF.

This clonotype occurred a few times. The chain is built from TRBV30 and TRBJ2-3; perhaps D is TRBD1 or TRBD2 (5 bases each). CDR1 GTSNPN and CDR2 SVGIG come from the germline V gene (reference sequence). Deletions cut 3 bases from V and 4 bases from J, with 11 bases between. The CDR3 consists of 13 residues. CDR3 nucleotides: TGTGCCTGGAGCCCCGAGGGGCCAGATACGCAGTATTTT. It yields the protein CAWSPEGPDTQYF. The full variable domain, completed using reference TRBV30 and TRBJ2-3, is SQTIHQWPATLVQPVGSPLSLECTVEGTSNPNLYWYRQAAGRGLQLLFYSVGIGQISSEVPQNLSASRPQDRQFILSSKKLLLSDSGFYLCAWSPEGPDTQYFGPGTRLTVL.

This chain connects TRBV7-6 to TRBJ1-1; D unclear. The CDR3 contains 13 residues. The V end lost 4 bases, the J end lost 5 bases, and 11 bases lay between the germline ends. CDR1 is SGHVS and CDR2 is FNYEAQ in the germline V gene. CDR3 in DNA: TGTGCCAGCAGCTCGGATGGGTGGACTGAAGCTTTCTTT. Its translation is CASSSDGWTEAFF.

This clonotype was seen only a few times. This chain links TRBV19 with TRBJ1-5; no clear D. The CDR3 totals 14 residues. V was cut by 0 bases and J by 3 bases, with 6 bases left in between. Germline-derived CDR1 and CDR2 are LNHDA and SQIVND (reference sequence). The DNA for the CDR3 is TGTGCCAGTAGTATAGAGAGATACAATCAGCCCCAGCATTTT. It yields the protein CASSIERYNQPQHF. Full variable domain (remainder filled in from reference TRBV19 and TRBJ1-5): DGGITQSPKYLFRKEGQNVTLSCEQNLNHDAMYWYRQDPGQGLRLIYYSQIVNDFQKGDIAEGYSVSREKKESFPLTVTSAQKNPTAFYLCASSIERYNQPQHFGDGTRLSIL.

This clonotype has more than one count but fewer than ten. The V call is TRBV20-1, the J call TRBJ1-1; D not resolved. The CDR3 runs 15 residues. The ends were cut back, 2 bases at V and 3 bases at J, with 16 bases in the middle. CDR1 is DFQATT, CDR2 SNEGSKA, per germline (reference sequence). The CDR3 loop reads CSARTIASADTEAFF. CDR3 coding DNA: TGCAGTGCTAGAACGATAGCCTCGGCCGACACTGAAGCTTTCTTT.

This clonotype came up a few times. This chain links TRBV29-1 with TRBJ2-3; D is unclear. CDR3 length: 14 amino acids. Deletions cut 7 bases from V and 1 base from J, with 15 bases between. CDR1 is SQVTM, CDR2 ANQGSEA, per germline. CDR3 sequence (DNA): TGCAGCGCCCTACCCCAGGTGGGCACAGATACGCAGTATTTT. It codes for CSALPQVGTDTQYF.

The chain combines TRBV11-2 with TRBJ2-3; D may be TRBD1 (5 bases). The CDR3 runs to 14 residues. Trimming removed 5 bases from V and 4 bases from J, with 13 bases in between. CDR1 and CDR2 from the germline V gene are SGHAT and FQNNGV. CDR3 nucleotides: TGTGCCAGCAGCCTTCCTGTAGGGGCAGATACGCAGTATTTT. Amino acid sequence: CASSLPVGADTQYF.

The CDR3 spells CASSLLSANEQFF. CDR3 nucleotide sequence: TGTGCCAGCAGCTTATTATCTGCCAATGAGCAGTTCTTC. J is TRBJ2-1 and V is TRBV7-2; D gene uncertain. Per the germline V gene, CDR1 is SGHTA and CDR2 is FQGNSA. This CDR3 has 13 amino acids. The V end was cut by 2 bases, the J end by 6 bases, with 8 bases between.

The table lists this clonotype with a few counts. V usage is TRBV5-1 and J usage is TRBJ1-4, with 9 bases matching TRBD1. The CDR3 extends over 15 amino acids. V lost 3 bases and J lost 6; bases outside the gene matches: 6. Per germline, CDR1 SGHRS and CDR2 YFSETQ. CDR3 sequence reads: CASSSERDRDEKLFF. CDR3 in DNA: TGCGCCAGCAGCTCGGAACGGGACAGGGATGAAAAACTGTTTTTT. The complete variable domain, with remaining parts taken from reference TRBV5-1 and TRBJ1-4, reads KAGVTQTPRYLIKTRGQQVTLSCSPISGHRSVSWYQQTPGQGLQFLFEYFSETQRNKGNFPGRFSGRQFSNSRSEMNVSTLELGDSALYLCASSSERDRDEKLFFGSGTQLSVL.

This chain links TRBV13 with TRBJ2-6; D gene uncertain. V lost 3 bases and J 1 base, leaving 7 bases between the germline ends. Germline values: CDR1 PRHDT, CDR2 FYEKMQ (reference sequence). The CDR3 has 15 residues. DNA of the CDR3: TGTGCCAGCAGCTTGCAGCTGTCTGGGGCCAACGTCCTGACTTTC. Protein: CASSLQLSGANVLTF.

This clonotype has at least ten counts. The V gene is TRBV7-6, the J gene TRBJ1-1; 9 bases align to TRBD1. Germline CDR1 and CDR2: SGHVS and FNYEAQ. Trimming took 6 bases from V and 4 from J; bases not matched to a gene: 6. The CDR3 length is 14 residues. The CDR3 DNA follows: TGTGCCAGCAGTTTGGGACAGGGTGCCACTGAAGCTTTCTTT. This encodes CASSLGQGATEAFF. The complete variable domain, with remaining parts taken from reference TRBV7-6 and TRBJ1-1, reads GAGVSQSPRYKVTKRGQDVALRCDPISGHVSLYWYRQALGQGPEFLTYFNYEAQQDKSGLPNDRFSAERPEGSISTLTIQRTEQRDSAMYRCASSLGQGATEAFFGQGTRLTVV.